The 18 T cell receptor beta chains below come from one sample, sequenced in a study of blood T cell repertoires in COVID-19. Sequencing used immunoSEQ multiplex PCR; TCRdb keeps in-frame clones, though not all of them. Here the sample spans fewer than 300,000 clones, approximately 81% being singletons. The sample taken for sequencing was peripheral blood. The receptor set was obtained from a young woman with acute or convalescent COVID-19.

CDR3 sequence reads: CASATGGPNEKLFF. The CDR3 region has the DNA TGTGCCAGCGCAACAGGGGGCCCCAATGAAAAACTGTTTTTT. The V gene is TRBV5-5, the J gene TRBJ1-4, with TRBD1 matching over 9 bases. The CDR3 contains 14 residues. CDR1 is SGHKS and CDR2 is YYEKEE in the germline V gene (reference sequence). V lost 7 bases, J lost 5 bases, and 6 bases stayed unmatched.

This chain links TRBV30 with TRBJ2-7, with 7 bases fitting TRBD1. There are 13 residues in the CDR3. The germline V gene encodes CDR1 GTSNPN and CDR2 SVGIG (reference sequence). The J segment lost 3 bases and the V segment lost 7 bases, leaving 9 bases of the junction unmatched. This CDR3 reads CASDRVMGYEQYF. For the CDR3, the DNA is TGTGCCTCAGACAGGGTGATGGGCTACGAGCAGTACTTC.

V and J are TRBV6-5 and TRBJ2-5; 7 bases align to TRBD1. This CDR3 comprises 13 residues. J was trimmed by 5 bases and V by 6 bases; bases with no gene match: 6. The germline V gene has CDR1 MNHEY and CDR2 SVGAGI. CDR3 sequence reads: CASRGQGVETQYF. The DNA of the CDR3 is TGTGCCAGCAGGGGCCAGGGGGTGGAGACCCAGTACTTC.

The V gene is TRBV28, the J gene TRBJ1-2; 10 nucleotides align to TRBD1. With 5 bases clipped from V and 4 bases from J, the junction kept 4 bases outside the gene matches. The CDR3 spans 14 residues. CDR1 is MDHEN, CDR2 SYDVKM, per germline. The CDR3 DNA sequence: TGTGCCAGCAGTGGGACAGGGGCGCTCTATGGCTACACCTTC. Amino acid sequence: CASSGTGALYGYTF.

This clone was counted a few times. The chain combines TRBV5-1 with TRBJ2-1, with a tentative D call TRBD2 (6 bases). The CDR3 extends over 13 amino acids. V was cut by 3 bases and J by 8 bases, with 12 bases left in between. Per the germline V gene, CDR1 is SGHRS and CDR2 is YFSETQ. CDR3 in amino acids: CASSSGGFDEQFF. CDR3 coding DNA: TGCGCCAGCAGCTCCGGGGGTTTCGATGAGCAGTTCTTC.

The gene calls are TRBV7-2 and TRBJ2-1; D is ambiguous. This CDR3 is 18 amino acids long. The germline gives CDR1 SGHTA, CDR2 FQGNSA. The ends were cut back, 1 base at V and 3 bases at J, with 19 bases in the middle. The CDR3 DNA is TGTGCCAGCAGCTTAGAGAGTGGGCTCAACACCAACTACAATGAGCAGTTCTTC. Protein product: CASSLESGLNTNYNEQFF. Using reference TRBV7-2 and TRBJ2-1 for the parts outside the CDR3, the full variable domain is GAGVSQSPSNKVTEKGKDVELRCDPISGHTALYWYRQSLGQGLEFLIYFQGNSAPDKSGLPSDRFSAERTGGSVSTLTIQRTQQEDSAVYLCASSLESGLNTNYNEQFFGPGTRLTVL.

In regard to this clone: Its ends do not fully match the called genes, so a read error is possible. The V call is TRBV7-7, the J call TRBJ2-7; D perhaps matches TRBD2 (6 bases). The CDR3 runs 16 residues. CDR1 and CDR2 (germline): SSHAT, FNYEAQ (reference sequence). The CDR3 DNA follows: TGTGCTAGCAGCTTAGCTCCTAGCGAGCCCACCTACGAGCAGTACTTC. Amino acids: CASSLAPSEPTYEQYF.

This clone showed up just a few times. The chain joins TRBV19 to TRBJ2-6; D is perhaps TRBD2 (5 bases). Trimming shortened V by 7 bases and J by 0 bases, and 13 bases separated the two germline ends. The germline V gene encodes CDR1 LNHDA and CDR2 SQIVND (reference sequence). The CDR3 has 16 residues. Here the CDR3 reads CASTPGKISGANVLTF. CDR3 in DNA: TGTGCCAGTACCCCCGGGAAGATCTCTGGGGCCAACGTCCTGACTTTC.

This chain joins TRBV6-2 or TRBV6-3 and TRBJ1-1; perhaps TRBD1 as D (5 bases). The CDR3 is 19 residues long. Between the trimmed V and J ends, which lost 2 bases and 4 bases, there was a span of 26 bases. Germline CDR1 is MNHEY and CDR2 is SVGEGT. CDR3: CASSYIVGTLRNGGTEAFF. The CDR3 coding sequence is TGTGCCAGCAGTTACATAGTAGGGACTCTACGAAATGGGGGCACTGAAGCTTTCTTT.

The V call is TRBV18, the J call TRBJ2-3; D gene ambiguous. This CDR3 comprises 13 residues. V was pared by 2 bases and J by 1 base, with 4 bases between. The germline V gene has CDR1 KGHSH and CDR2 LQKENI. The CDR3 spells CASSPSGTDTQYF. The CDR3 region has the DNA TGTGCCAGCTCACCATCGGGCACAGATACGCAGTATTTT.

The chain carries TRBV4-3 and TRBJ2-7; 8 nucleotides align to TRBD1. In germline, CDR1 is LGHNA, CDR2 YSLEER. CDR3 size: 15 residues. Losses at the gene ends were 1 base for V and 7 bases for J; bases not matched to a gene: 9. The CDR3 is CASSQVLAGGNEQYF. The CDR3 region has the DNA TGCGCCAGCAGCCAAGTATTGGCAGGGGGCAATGAGCAGTACTTC.

The rearrangement links TRBV10-3 to TRBJ1-5, with D unresolved. The CDR3 is 13 amino acids. Germline CDR1 and CDR2: ENHRY and SYGVKD. The ends were cut back, 1 base at V and 4 bases at J, with 5 bases in the middle. Here the CDR3 DNA reads TGTGCCATCAGTGAGTTTACTAATCAGCCCCAGCATTTT. This encodes CAISEFTNQPQHF.

The J gene is TRBJ2-2, the V gene TRBV6-5; 10 bases fit TRBD2. CDR3 length: 15 amino acids. V shed 6 bases and J 6 bases; nucleotides not matched to a gene: 7. Germline CDR1 reads MNHEY; CDR2 reads SVGAGI. Here the CDR3 DNA reads TGTGCCAGCAGAATAGCGGGAGGAGAGCCCGGGGAGCTGTTTTTT. Its protein is CASRIAGGEPGELFF.

J is TRBJ2-7 and V is TRBV10-2, with 11 bases lining up with TRBD2. Trimming at V came to 4 bases and at J to 2 bases, leaving 10 bases not matched to a gene. CDR1 is WSHSY, CDR2 SAAADI, per germline. The CDR3 length is 17 residues. The CDR3 here is CASSGTTSGSFTYEQYF. DNA of the CDR3: TGCGCCAGCAGTGGAACAACTAGCGGGAGTTTCACCTACGAGCAGTACTTC.

This clone was recorded a few times. This rearrangement joins TRBV29-1 to TRBJ2-7; the D gene is possibly TRBD2 (5 bases). Trimming left V 5 bases short and J 0 bases short, with 8 bases between. The CDR3 length is 12 residues. In germline, CDR1 is SQVTM, CDR2 ANQGSEA. Written as DNA, the CDR3 is TGCAGCGTTACCGGGGACTCCTACGAGCAGTACTTC. Its protein is CSVTGDSYEQYF.

This clone appeared once. The chain joins TRBV6-5 to TRBJ2-2; 8 nucleotides match TRBD2. Trimming cost V 11 bases and J 1 base; bases outside gene matches: 3. This CDR3 has 13 residues. CDR1 and CDR2 from the germline V gene are MNHEY and SVGAGI. The DNA for the CDR3 is TGTGCCGTGGCGGGAGGGAACACCGGGGAGCTGTTTTTT. Encoded protein: CAVAGGNTGELFF.

V is TRBV9 and J is TRBJ2-5; maybe TRBD2 (5 bases). Trimming stripped 4 bases from V and 5 bases from J, with 12 bases between. CDR1 is SGDLS, CDR2 YYNGEE, per germline. The CDR3 extends over 13 amino acids. CDR3 sequence: CASSPPASETQYF. CDR3 nucleotide sequence: TGTGCCAGCAGCCCGCCAGCTAGCGAGACCCAGTACTTC.

The gene calls are TRBV5-1 and TRBJ2-3, with a possible D match to TRBD2 (7 bases). The CDR3 has 15 amino acids. Germline assignment: CDR1 SGHRS and CDR2 YFSETQ. Trimming shortened V by 4 bases and J by 4 bases, and 16 bases separated the two germline ends. CDR3 amino acids: CASSPDGGAADTQYF. DNA for the CDR3: TGCGCCAGCAGCCCCGATGGGGGGGCTGCAGATACGCAGTATTTT.